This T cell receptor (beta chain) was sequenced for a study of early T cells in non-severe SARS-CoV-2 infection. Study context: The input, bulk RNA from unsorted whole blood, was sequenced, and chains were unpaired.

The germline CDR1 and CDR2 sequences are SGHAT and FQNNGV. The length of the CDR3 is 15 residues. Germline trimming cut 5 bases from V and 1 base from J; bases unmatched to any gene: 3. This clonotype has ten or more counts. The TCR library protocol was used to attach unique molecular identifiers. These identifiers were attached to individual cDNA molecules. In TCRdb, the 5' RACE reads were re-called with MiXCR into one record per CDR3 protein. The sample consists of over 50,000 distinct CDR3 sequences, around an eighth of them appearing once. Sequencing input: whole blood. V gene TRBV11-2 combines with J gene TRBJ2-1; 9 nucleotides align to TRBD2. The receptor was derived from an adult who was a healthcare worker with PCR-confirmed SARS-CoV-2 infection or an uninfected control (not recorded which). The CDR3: CASSRGRVSYNEQFF. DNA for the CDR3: TGTGCCAGCAGCCGCGGGAGGGTATCCTACAATGAGCAGTTCTTC.